This TCR beta chain appears in the sequencing data of a study of T cell clonality in common variable immunodeficiency (dated by TCRdb to the mid-2010s). General study outcomes and caveats: Although equal DNA input was used, an average of about 87,000 unique sequences per sample was obtained for controls, compared with some 30,000 for CVID samples. Patient heterogeneity within the CVID cohort put limits on correlating repertoire features with clinical complications. Fewer TCRbeta clones were shared among CVID subjects than among healthy controls (p < 0.0001). Increased TCRbeta clonality was found in CVID subjects compared with healthy controls (t-test p = 0.018), with the increase being most characteristic of about a third of subjects. According to the authors, finding the cause of the higher clonality in CVID would require sequencing the repertoires of T cell subpopulations. Reportedly, TCRbeta sequences from CVID had fewer deletions and N-nucleotide insertions, and highly modified clones with 13 or more V deletions were absent from CVID.

This clone was recorded many times. The antigen this receptor binds is unknown. The read finishes 3 residues shy of the CDR3 end, and the germline J gene is used to complete it. Including cysteine and phenylalanine, the CDR3 has 13 amino acids. The CDR3 was read in part: 30 bases, with the frame set at base 1. V is reduced by 7 bases and J by 4 bases, leaving a spacing of 13 bases between them. CDR1 and CDR2, per the germline V gene (reference sequence), are SEHNR and FQNEAQ. Diagnosis of CVID followed standard criteria, namely serum IgG, IgA and/or IgM below the normal range together with specific antibody deficiency. The CVID group comprised some 44 subjects, 15 or so female and roughly 30 male, aged about 9 to 70 years with a mean age of about 40. Most of the CVID patients and most of the healthy controls were of Caucasian heritage. Replacement immunoglobulin therapy had been administered to all CVID subjects for at least one year at the time of study participation. When blood was collected, none of the CVID subjects were ill or on immunomodulatory or immunosuppressive medication. From each donor, roughly 5 to 8.5 ml of heparinized peripheral whole blood was collected. Genomic DNA from adults with common variable immune deficiency (CVID) and from healthy adult controls was used for sequencing of TCRbeta CDR3 repertoires. To isolate peripheral blood mononuclear cells, diluted blood was subjected to density centrifugation over Hypaque 1077 or Ficoll-Paque. Genomic DNA was obtained from unsorted mononuclear cells through either Qiagen column purification or a centrifugation-based method.

For sequencing input, CVID and control samples contributed equivalent amounts of genomic DNA. For every sample, a 60 bp segment covering the rearranged TCRbeta CDR3 region was amplified and then sequenced. The immunoSEQ assay, a bias-corrected multiplex PCR combined with high-throughput sequencing, was used to amplify TCRbeta. Under the source paper's analysis protocol: Each unique nucleotide sequence was treated as a clone and annotated with V, D and J genes, copy number and frequency. Sequences were labeled productive if in frame, and non-productive if out of frame or containing stop codons. Clonality was calculated from Shannon's entropy as previously described. The predicted amino acid sequences of productive clones were used to derive mean CDR3 Kyte-Doolittle hydropathy. Using the R hclust function, scaled V gene usage was clustered hierarchically with Manhattan distance and complete linkage. Sharing of clones by CDR3 amino acid sequence was evaluated by resampling 12 repertoires per group over 100 rounds. Repertoires were searched for fewer than 85 published EBV-specific and 200 to 300 published CMV-specific TCRbeta sequences. Analysis left out two CVID samples that produced under 10,000 sequences, so roughly 45 CVID repertoires remained. TCRdb stores this immuneACCESS table with in-frame sequences only. Part of the clones is absent; in the studies checked, under half of the shortfall reflects unresolved V genes, and no reason is known for the rest. For V, J and clone size, that table is used; D and trimming come from the DNA. This sample is represented by under 20,000 clones, with no singletons among them. Of the sample, around 6.6% falls within the top ten clones.

In this chain, TRBV7-9 is recombined with TRBJ1-1; TRBD1 could be the D gene, as 5 bases match. Source material: peripheral blood mononuclear cells. This sequence was found in a human donor with common variable immunodeficiency. The covered CDR3 bases are TGTGCCAGCACCCGGGGGGGGACCACTGAA. Its coded protein is CASTRGGTTE. The complete CDR3 protein is CASTRGGTTEAFF.